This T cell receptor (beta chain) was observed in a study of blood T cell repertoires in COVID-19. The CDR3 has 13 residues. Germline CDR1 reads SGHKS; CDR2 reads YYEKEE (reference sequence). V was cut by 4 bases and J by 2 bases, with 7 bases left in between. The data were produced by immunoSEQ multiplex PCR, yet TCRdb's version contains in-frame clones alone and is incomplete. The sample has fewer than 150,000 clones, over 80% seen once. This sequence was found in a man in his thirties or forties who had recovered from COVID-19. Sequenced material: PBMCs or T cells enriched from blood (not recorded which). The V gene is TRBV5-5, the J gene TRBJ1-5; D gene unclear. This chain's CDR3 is CASSPQGNQPQHF. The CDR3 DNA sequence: TGTGCCAGCAGCCCCCAGGGCAATCAGCCCCAGCATTTT.